This TCR beta chain appears in the sequencing data of a study of blood T cell repertoires in COVID-19. Study in general: Samples of COVID-19 (acute and convalescent) were obtained from the United States, Italy and Spain.

The method was immunoSEQ multiplex PCR; TCRdb's version includes in-frame clones alone and lacks a portion of them. Among approximately 59,000 clones, 80% to 90% were seen once, and the ten largest hold around 18%. This clone was seen a few times. The germline gives CDR1 SEHNR, CDR2 FQNEAQ (reference sequence). V gave up 1 base and J gave up 3 bases, with 13 bases separating them. CDR3 length equals 16 residues. The TCR was taken from a human donor in a cohort sampled during active COVID-19. This chain joins TRBV7-9 and TRBJ1-5; D is undetermined. The sequencing input was peripheral blood. The CDR3 is CASSLGTGRNNQPQHF. The CDR3 DNA reads TGTGCCAGCAGCTTAGGTACCGGCAGGAACAATCAGCCCCAGCATTTT. Looking up the rest from reference TRBV7-9 and TRBJ1-5 gives the full variable domain: DTGVSQNPRHKITKRGQNVTFRCDPISEHNRLYWYRQTLGQGPEFLTYFQNEAQLEKSRLLSDRFSAERPKGSFSTLEIQRTEQGDSAMYLCASSLGTGRNNQPQHFGDGTRLSIL.